This T cell receptor beta chain derives from a study of blood T cell repertoires in COVID-19. Whole-study context: From T cells, B-cell-depleted T cells, or PBMCs came the material, which was cDNA or gDNA.

Authors' methods: Amplification from reference gene primers served as the basis for estimated nucleated cell counts. The data were produced by immunoSEQ multiplex PCR, yet TCRdb's version contains in-frame clones alone and is incomplete. The D gene and trimming were derived from the DNA, and the V and J assignments and clone size from that table. The sample yields approximately 360,000 clones, around 90% seen once. The ends were cut back, 0 bases at V and 8 bases at J, with 12 bases in the middle. The CDR3 has 14 residues. From germline, CDR1 is SGDLS and CDR2 YYNGEE. This clone was detected once. Sequencing was done on a sample of peripheral blood. The TCR originated in a man aged 40-55 years with acute or convalescent COVID-19. The chain recombines TRBV9 with TRBJ2-4; tentative D call: TRBD2 (6 bases). The CDR3 DNA reads TGTGCCAGCAGCGTAGGGGGGGATTCGGACATTCAGTACTTC. Protein product: CASSVGGDSDIQYF.